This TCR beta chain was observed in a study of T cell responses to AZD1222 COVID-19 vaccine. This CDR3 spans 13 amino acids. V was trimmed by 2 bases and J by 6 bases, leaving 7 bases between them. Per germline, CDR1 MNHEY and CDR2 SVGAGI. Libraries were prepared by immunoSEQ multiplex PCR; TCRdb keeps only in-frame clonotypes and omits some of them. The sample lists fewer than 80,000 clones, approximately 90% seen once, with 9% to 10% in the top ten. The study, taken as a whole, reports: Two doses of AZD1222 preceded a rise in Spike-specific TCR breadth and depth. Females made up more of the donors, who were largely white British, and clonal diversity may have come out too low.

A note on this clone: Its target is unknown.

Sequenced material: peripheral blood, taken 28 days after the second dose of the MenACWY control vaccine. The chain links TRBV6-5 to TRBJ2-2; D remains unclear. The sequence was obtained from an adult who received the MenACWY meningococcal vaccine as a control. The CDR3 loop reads CASSYDVSGELFF. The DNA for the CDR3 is TGTGCCAGCAGTTACGACGTTTCCGGGGAGCTGTTTTTT.